What follows describes a single TCR beta chain. The sample is drawn from a study of blood T cell repertoires in COVID-19. Clones were read by immunoSEQ multiplex PCR, and TCRdb kept only the in-frame ones, dropping some. Seen here are over 120,000 clones, roughly 85% observed once, and the top ten hold roughly 2.6%. Trimming removed 3 bases from V and 2 bases from J; junction bases left unmatched: 11. Germline assignment: CDR1 DFQATT and CDR2 SNEGSKA (reference sequence). The CDR3 has 16 residues. Sequenced sample: peripheral blood. The sequence derives from a human donor with acute or convalescent COVID-19. The donor label of this sample is uncertain. This chain connects TRBV20-1 to TRBJ2-3; 7 nucleotides align to TRBD1. Here the CDR3 DNA reads TGCAGTGCTAGTAAATCGACAGGGCCACTCACAGATACGCAGTATTTT. Residues: CSASKSTGPLTDTQYF.